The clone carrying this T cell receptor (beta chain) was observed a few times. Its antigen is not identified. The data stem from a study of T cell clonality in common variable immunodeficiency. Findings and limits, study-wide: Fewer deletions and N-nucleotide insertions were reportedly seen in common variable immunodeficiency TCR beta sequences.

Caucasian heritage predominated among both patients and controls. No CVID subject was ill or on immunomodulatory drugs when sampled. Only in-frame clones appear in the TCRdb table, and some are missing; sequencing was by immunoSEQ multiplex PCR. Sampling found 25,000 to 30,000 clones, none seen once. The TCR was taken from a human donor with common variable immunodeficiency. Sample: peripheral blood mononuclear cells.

CDR3 bases read: TGTGCCAGCAGCTTACTTAGCGGGAGTGATGAG. Encoded protein: CASSLLSGSDE. The CDR3 as a whole reads CASSLLSGSDEQFF. V gene TRBV7-6 combines with J gene TRBJ2-1, with 9 bases matching TRBD2. The read halts 3 residues ahead of the CDR3 end, with the missing end drawn from the germline J gene. Trimming cost V 2 bases and J 8 bases; bases outside gene matches: 4. CDR1 SGHVS and CDR2 FNYEAQ come from the germline V gene. The CDR3 is 14 residues long.